The T cell receptor (beta chain) described here comes from a study of blood T cell repertoires in COVID-19. Original processing methods: Using reference gene primer amplification, nucleated cell counts were estimated. Produced via immunoSEQ multiplex PCR; TCRdb's table is partial and in-frame only. V and J calls and clone size come straight from that table; D and trimming were deduced from the DNA. The sample shows approximately 190,000 clones, 75% to 85% of them seen only once. The germline V gene has CDR1 SGHNT and CDR2 YYREEE (reference sequence). V shed 4 bases and J 0 bases; nucleotides not matched to a gene: 7. The CDR3 extends over 16 amino acids.

This chain links TRBV5-4 with TRBJ1-3; 7 nucleotides match TRBD1. Sequenced sample: peripheral blood. This TCR derives from a man in his 60s with acute or convalescent COVID-19. In nucleotides, the CDR3 is TGTGCCAGCAGCGCGGGACAGCCGCACTCTGGAAACACCATATATTTT. Translating gives CASSAGQPHSGNTIYF.